The 10 T cell receptor beta chains below come from one sample, sequenced in a study of blood T cell repertoires in COVID-19. Sequenced by immunoSEQ multiplex PCR; TCRdb stores in-frame clones only, minus some. The repertoire holds roughly 250,000 clones, with 80% to 90% as singletons. The specimen sequenced was PBMCs or T cells enriched from blood (not recorded which). The receptor set was obtained from a woman aged 18-29 years who had recovered from COVID-19.

The CDR3 bases are TGTGCCAGCAGGCCGACAGGGGCCACCGGGGAGCTGTTTTTT. Translation gives CASRPTGATGELFF. This chain uses TRBV6-6 with TRBJ2-2, with TRBD1 matching 8 bases. Germline V gene lookup returns CDR1 MNHNY and CDR2 SVGAGI (reference sequence). V was clipped by 6 bases and J by 4 bases; unmatched bases: 4. The CDR3 spans 14 residues.

This clone was observed a single time. The chain uses TRBV15 and TRBJ2-4; TRBD2 matches 8 bases. The CDR3 extends over 16 amino acids. Per germline, CDR1 LNHNV and CDR2 YYDKDF (reference sequence). Unmatched junction bases numbered 3, after V lost 1 base and J lost 1 base. The CDR3 loop reads CATSRGASGAKNIQYF. The CDR3 DNA follows: TGTGCCACCAGCAGAGGGGCTAGCGGGGCCAAAAACATTCAGTACTTC.

The genes are TRBV15 and TRBJ1-1; 10 positions agree with TRBD1. The germline gives CDR1 LNHNV, CDR2 YYDKDF (reference sequence). V was clipped by 9 bases and J by 3 bases; unmatched bases: 7. The CDR3 runs 14 residues. CDR3 sequence (DNA): TGTGCCACTGCGGACAGGGGGTCGCACACTGAAGCTTTCTTT. Translation gives CATADRGSHTEAFF.

With regard to this clone: At one boundary the junction diverges from the germline segment, which might be a read error. The chain carries TRBV19 and TRBJ1-4; a possible D gene is TRBD1 (6 bases). Germline-derived CDR1 and CDR2 are LNHDA and SQIVND (reference sequence). There are 13 residues in the CDR3. CDR3 bases: TGTGCCAGTAGTACTACTTACAGGGAGTCTCGAATTTTT. Its translation: CASSTTYRESRIF.

This clone was recorded once. V gene TRBV10-3 combines with J gene TRBJ1-2; D unresolved. The germline CDR1 and CDR2 sequences are ENHRY and SYGVKD. Deletions cut 10 bases from V and 8 bases from J, with 23 bases between. The CDR3 runs 14 residues. This chain's CDR3 is CATGIQAPGRGYTF. In DNA, the CDR3 is TGTGCCACCGGGATCCAAGCCCCCGGAAGAGGCTACACCTTC.

V is TRBV18 and J is TRBJ1-2; possibly TRBD1 for D (5 bases). CDR1 is KGHSH and CDR2 is LQKENI in the germline V gene. V was trimmed by 2 bases and J by 8 bases, leaving 15 bases between them. The CDR3 covers 14 residues. The chain's CDR3 is CASSPTSRVGGYTF. Written as DNA, the CDR3 is TGTGCCAGCTCACCAACTTCCAGGGTCGGAGGCTACACCTTC.

This clone was seen just once. The chain couples TRBV5-1 to TRBJ2-5, with TRBD2 identical over 8 bases. Trimming removed 4 bases from V and 2 bases from J; junction bases left unmatched: 16. The CDR3 is 18 residues long. Germline CDR1 SGHRS, CDR2 YFSETQ. The CDR3 DNA follows: TGCGCCAGCAGCACCTGGGGCCCCAGCGGGGGAAAACAAGAGACCCAGTACTTC. It encodes CASSTWGPSGGKQETQYF.

The rearrangement uses TRBV19 and TRBJ1-2, with 8 bases fitting TRBD1. The CDR3 sequence is 17 residues long. From germline, CDR1 is LNHDA and CDR2 SQIVND (reference sequence). Unmatched junction bases numbered 15, after V lost 2 bases and J lost 7 bases. CDR3 in DNA: TGTGCCAGTAGTATAAGGGGCGCGGACAGGGCGAGTTTTGGCTACACCTTC. It encodes CASSIRGADRASFGYTF.

The CDR3 protein is CASSLGPGTGNTIYF. CDR3 coding DNA: TGTGCCAGCAGCTTAGGTCCCGGGACAGGAAACACCATATATTTT. The rearrangement links TRBV5-6 to TRBJ1-3; D perhaps matches TRBD1 (6 bases). Trimming pared 2 bases from V and 4 bases from J, leaving 13 bases between. This CDR3 region has 15 residues. The germline V gene has CDR1 SGHDT and CDR2 YYEEEE.

The rearrangement joins TRBV5-1 to TRBJ2-5; D possibly corresponds to TRBD2 (5 bases). V lost 5 bases to trimming and J lost 2 bases, with 16 bases between them. This CDR3 comprises 15 residues. Germline CDR1 SGHRS, CDR2 YFSETQ. This CDR3 reads CASRPTTGKQETQYF. The CDR3 DNA follows: TGCGCCAGCAGACCCACCACGGGGAAACAAGAGACCCAGTACTTC.